What follows are 32 T cell receptor beta chains derived from one specimen sequenced in a study of CD8+CD57+ T cells in acquired aplastic anemia. The sequenced patients had an expansion of CD8+CD57+ cells seen by flow cytometry. The study profiled TCR beta VDJ and CDR3 using genomic DNA as template. TCRdb recomputed calls from the reads with MiXCR, one row per CDR3 protein. The sample gives about 180,000 distinct CDR3 sequences, 55% to 65% of which show up once; approximately 40% is in the top ten. The sample was sorted CD4+, CD8+, or CD8+CD57+ T cells (not recorded which) from PBMCs. These receptors were taken from a human donor with aplastic anemia.

About this clonotype: One base away lies a much larger clone, so this may be a sequencing read error. V usage is TRBV6-1 and J usage is TRBJ1-3, with TRBD1 as a possible D gene (6 bases). The germline V and J ends were trimmed by 7 bases and 2 bases, with 18 bases remaining between them. Looked up from germline, CDR1 is MNHNS and CDR2 is SASEGT. The CDR3 is made up of 16 amino acids. The CDR3 is CASNDGGADTGNTIYF. The CDR3 nucleotides read TGTGCCAGCAATGATGGGGGCGCGGACACTGGAAACACCATATATTTT.

This clonotype occurred once. This chain connects TRBV9 to TRBJ2-3; TRBD2 matches 8 bases. This CDR3 region has 17 residues. Germline-derived CDR1 and CDR2 are SGDLS and YYNGEE. With 0 bases clipped from V and 5 bases from J, the junction kept 11 bases outside the gene matches. CDR3 DNA sequence: TGTGCCAGCAGCGTAGCGTCAGCGGGGGTGAAGGGAGATACGCAGTATTTT. This translates into CASSVASAGVKGDTQYF.

In its sample, this clonotype was seen once. This chain uses TRBV7-2 with TRBJ2-1; D remains unclear. The V gene's germline CDR1 is SGHTA and CDR2 FQGNSA. CDR3 length: 13 amino acids. V gave up 5 bases and J gave up 6 bases, with 11 bases separating them. The CDR3: CASSRGVLNEQFF. The CDR3 bases are TGTGCCAGCAGCAGAGGAGTCCTCAATGAGCAGTTCTTC.

The chain employs TRBV20-1 and TRBJ2-3, with 8 bases aligning to TRBD2. V lost 1 base to trimming and J lost 2 bases; unmatched junction nucleotides: 5. Germline lookup yields CDR1 DFQATT and CDR2 SNEGSKA (reference sequence). This CDR3 region has 15 residues. The CDR3 reads CSARVSGKPTDTQYF. In DNA, the CDR3 is TGCAGTGCTAGAGTTAGCGGGAAACCCACAGATACGCAGTATTTT.

The J gene is TRBJ2-5, the V gene TRBV2; D uncertain. V was pared by 10 bases and J by 1 base, with 10 bases between. Germline lookup yields CDR1 SNHLY and CDR2 FYNNEI. The CDR3 length is 12 residues. DNA of the CDR3: TGTGCCACAGCGTACAGCCAAGAGACCCAGTACTTC. It encodes CATAYSQETQYF.

This clonotype was detected only a few times. The chain links TRBV15 to TRBJ1-1; tentative D call: TRBD1 (5 bases). CDR3 length: 13 amino acids. Germline V gene data show CDR1 as LNHNV and CDR2 as YYDKDF (reference sequence). V was clipped by 0 bases and J by 7 bases, with 9 bases between them. CDR3 DNA: TGTGCCACCAGCAGAGATGGGACGGATGAAGCTTTCTTT. Translating it yields CATSRDGTDEAFF.

The gene calls are TRBV5-4 and TRBJ1-6; 7 nucleotides align to TRBD1. V shed 5 bases, J shed 9 bases, and the junction held 8 bases outside the gene matches. This CDR3 is 14 amino acids long. In germline, CDR1 is SGHNT, CDR2 YYREEE (reference sequence). CDR3 region: CASSLAGGRSPLHF. CDR3 DNA sequence: TGTGCCAGCAGTTTAGCAGGGGGTCGTTCACCCCTCCACTTT. Using reference TRBV5-4 and TRBJ1-6 for the parts outside the CDR3, the full variable domain is ETGVTQSPTHLIKTRGQQVTLRCSSQSGHNTVSWYQQALGQGPQFIFQYYREEENGRGNFPPRFSGLQFPNYSSELNVNALELDDSALYLCASSLAGGRSPLHFGNGTRLTVT.

The chain uses TRBV9 and TRBJ1-6; 9 nucleotides match TRBD1. Per the germline V gene, CDR1 is SGDLS and CDR2 is YYNGEE. The CDR3 covers 14 residues. Unmatched junction bases numbered 5, after V lost 3 bases and J lost 10 bases. CDR3 in DNA: TGTGCCAGCAGCGAGACCGGGACAGGGTCACCCCTCCACTTT. As protein: CASSETGTGSPLHF.

This chain connects TRBV15 to TRBJ2-7; 8 nucleotides line up with TRBD2. CDR3 length: 13 amino acids. The V gene end was trimmed by 0 bases and the J gene end by 13 bases; junction bases not matched to a gene: 8. Germline V gives CDR1 LNHNV, CDR2 YYDKDF (reference sequence). CDR3 coding DNA: TGTGCCACCAGCAGAGACCAGACAGCGGGAGCTTACTTC. It encodes CATSRDQTAGAYF.

This rearrangement joins TRBV5-1 to TRBJ1-1, with a possible D match to TRBD1 (5 bases). V gave up 6 bases and J gave up 0 bases, with 12 bases separating them. The CDR3 loop spans 14 amino acids. Germline-derived CDR1 and CDR2 are SGHRS and YFSETQ. The DNA of the CDR3 is TGCGCCAGCACCCAGGGACCCATGAACACTGAAGCTTTCTTT. Translating it yields CASTQGPMNTEAFF.

The chain has TRBV7-3 and TRBJ1-1; possibly TRBD1 for D (6 bases). Germline values: CDR1 SGHTA, CDR2 FQGTGA. Trimming took off 2 bases at V and 5 bases at J, with 15 bases between the two ends. The CDR3 runs to 15 residues. The CDR3 protein is CASSLYVGRGTEAFF. The CDR3 DNA reads TGTGCCAGCAGCTTATACGTCGGGAGGGGGACTGAAGCTTTCTTT.

This clonotype was picked up a small number of times. J is TRBJ2-7 and V is TRBV9; no reliable D call. Germline V lookup: CDR1 SGDLS, CDR2 YYNGEE. Between the trimmed V and J ends, which lost 4 bases and 6 bases, there was a span of 11 bases. CDR3 length: 12 amino acids. The DNA of the CDR3 is TGTGCCAGCAGCTTGTTGGACGGCGAGCAGTACTTC. Protein sequence: CASSLLDGEQYF.

By sample share, this clonotype is large (0.1 to 1%). The chain carries TRBV7-3 and TRBJ2-1; D gene ambiguous. This CDR3 has 13 residues. Trimming pared 5 bases from V and 7 bases from J, leaving 12 bases between. The germline CDR1 and CDR2 sequences are SGHTA and FQGTGA. This CDR3 reads CASSAVGLNEQFF. For the CDR3, the DNA is TGTGCCAGCAGCGCAGTCGGCCTTAATGAGCAGTTCTTC.

This chain joins TRBV5-1 and TRBJ2-7; D tentatively reads TRBD1 or TRBD2 (6 bases each). The CDR3 length is 14 residues. V lost 2 bases, J lost 6 bases, and 15 bases lay in between. Germline V gene lookup returns CDR1 SGHRS and CDR2 YFSETQ. CDR3 in amino acids: CASSFSSGASEQYF. The CDR3 DNA reads as TGCGCCAGCAGCTTCAGTTCGGGGGCCTCCGAGCAGTACTTC.

As DNA, the CDR3 is TGTGCCAGCAGCCAATGGCTAGCGGGAGGCACAGATACGCAGTATTTT. Its protein is CASSQWLAGGTDTQYF. V and J are TRBV3-1 and TRBJ2-3, with 10 bases lining up with TRBD2. The CDR3 is 16 amino acids. V lost 2 bases and J lost 1; bases outside the gene matches: 3. Germline loops: CDR1 LGHDT, CDR2 YNNKEL (reference sequence).

This clonotype was picked up many times. The chain is built from TRBV19 and TRBJ2-1, with D uncertain. The CDR3 has 13 residues. Trimming took 3 bases from V and 7 from J, leaving 10 bases between them. CDR1 LNHDA and CDR2 SQIVND come from the germline V gene (reference sequence). Here the CDR3 DNA reads TGTGCCAGTAGTATCGGGTTTGGGAATGAGCAGTTCTTC. Its protein product is CASSIGFGNEQFF.

This clonotype was seen at least ten times. The chain recombines TRBV13 with TRBJ1-4, with D tentatively TRBD1 (5 bases). The CDR3 is 13 amino acids. Trimming cost V 6 bases and J 7 bases, with 12 bases left between them. Germline lookup yields CDR1 PRHDT and CDR2 FYEKMQ (reference sequence). The CDR3 is CASSQGDSEKLFF. The CDR3, as DNA: TGTGCCAGCAGTCAGGGCGACAGTGAAAAACTGTTTTTT.

This clonotype has at least ten counts. The V gene is TRBV7-8, the J gene TRBJ2-7; possible D gene TRBD2, 7 bases. This CDR3 contains 15 residues. The V end was cut by 5 bases, the J end by 4 bases, with 18 bases between. CDR1 SGHVS and CDR2 FQNEAQ come from the germline V gene. For the CDR3, the DNA is TGTGCCAGCAGCCCCAAGAGGGGGGGGGCGTACGAGCAGTACTTC. Translation gives CASSPKRGGAYEQYF.

This clonotype was recorded once. The CDR3 reads CASARDRDSYEQYF. CDR3 bases: TGTGCCAGCGCACGCGACAGGGATTCCTACGAGCAGTACTTC. The chain links TRBV2 to TRBJ2-7, with 7 bases matching TRBD1. CDR1 and CDR2 (germline): SNHLY, FYNNEI. Germline trimming cut 8 bases from V and 1 base from J; bases unmatched to any gene: 8. The CDR3 is 14 residues long.

In the case of this clonotype: Relative to the germline gene, one junction end is altered; a read error may explain this. This chain uses TRBV19 with TRBJ1-1; the D gene is possibly TRBD1 (6 bases). The CDR3 is 14 residues long. Germline V gene lookup returns CDR1 LNHDA and CDR2 SQIVND (reference sequence). CDR3 DNA sequence: TGTGCCAGTAGTCTCAGGGGCCTGAACACTGAAGCTTCCTTT. It specifies CASSLRGLNTEASF.

There are many counts of this clonotype. The chain carries TRBV2 and TRBJ2-7; D not resolved. The CDR3 runs 15 residues. The germline V gene has CDR1 SNHLY and CDR2 FYNNEI. V lost 7 bases and J 6 bases, leaving 22 bases between the germline ends. This chain's CDR3 is CASTLSGTLRGEQYF. DNA for the CDR3: TGTGCCAGCACCTTAAGTGGCACCCTCCGTGGCGAGCAGTACTTC.

The chain is built from TRBV7-2 and TRBJ2-3, with 7 nucleotides matching TRBD1. With 5 bases clipped from V and 2 bases from J, the junction kept 10 bases outside the gene matches. This CDR3 is built from 16 residues. The germline V gene has CDR1 SGHTA and CDR2 FQGNSA. This chain's CDR3 is CASSLHRDRATDTQYF. The CDR3, as DNA: TGTGCCAGCAGCCTACACCGGGACAGAGCCACAGATACGCAGTATTTT.

J is TRBJ2-1 and V is TRBV7-8; D gene ambiguous. The V end lost 8 bases, the J end lost 7 bases, and 15 bases lay between the germline ends. The CDR3 contains 13 residues. CDR1 is SGHVS and CDR2 is FQNEAQ in the germline V gene. The CDR3 region is CASERLAGNEQFF. Here the CDR3 DNA reads TGTGCCAGCGAACGGCTGGCTGGGAATGAGCAGTTCTTC. Together with reference TRBV7-8 and TRBJ2-1, the CDR3 gives the full variable domain: GAGVSQSPRYKVAKRGQDVALRCDPISGHVSLFWYQQALGQGPEFLTYFQNEAQLDKSGLPSDRFFAERPEGSVSTLKIQRTQQEDSAVYLCASERLAGNEQFFGPGTRLTVL.

The V and J genes are TRBV10-1 and TRBJ2-1, with D tentatively TRBD2 (6 bases). The CDR3 extends over 11 amino acids. The V gene lost 6 bases and the J gene lost 7 bases, with 7 bases spanning the gap. The germline gives CDR1 WNHNN, CDR2 SYGVQD (reference sequence). The CDR3 loop reads CASRSGNEQFF. The CDR3 coding sequence is TGCGCCAGCAGAAGCGGGAATGAGCAGTTCTTC.

This clonotype occurred many times. V is TRBV10-2 and J is TRBJ1-1; possibly TRBD1 for D (5 bases). The CDR3 is 15 residues long. V shed 4 bases and J shed 2 bases, with 14 bases lying between them. Per germline, CDR1 WSHSY and CDR2 SAAADI. CDR3 sequence: CASSVSGDLNTEAFF. The CDR3 bases are TGCGCCAGCAGTGTTTCGGGGGACCTAAACACTGAAGCTTTCTTT.

The table lists this clonotype with many counts. The V call is TRBV12-3 or TRBV12-4, the J call TRBJ1-5, with TRBD1 matching 9 bases. The CDR3 has 18 residues. V shed 3 bases, J shed 0 bases, and the junction held 9 bases outside the gene matches. CDR3 region: CASSLLRTGAYSNQPQHF. The CDR3 bases are TGTGCCAGCAGTTTGCTTAGGACAGGGGCTTATAGCAATCAGCCCCAGCATTTT.

The chain is built from TRBV2 and TRBJ2-5; D may be TRBD2 (5 bases). CDR3 length: 14 residues. V gave up 4 bases and J gave up 3 bases, with 12 bases separating them. Germline values: CDR1 SNHLY, CDR2 FYNNEI. CDR3 DNA: TGTGCCAGCAGTGTGAGGGAAACTGAAGAGACCCAGTACTTC. Its protein product is CASSVRETEETQYF.

CDR3 coding DNA: TGTGCCAGCCGGGGGGAAAGGGACACCATCTACAATGAGCAGTTCTTC. Translated: CASRGERDTIYNEQFF. The chain combines TRBV10-3 with TRBJ2-1, with D perhaps matching TRBD2 (7 bases). In germline, CDR1 is ENHRY, CDR2 SYGVKD. Deletions cut 10 bases from V and 3 bases from J, with 22 bases between. The CDR3 is 16 amino acids.

The rearrangement joins TRBV15 to TRBJ2-7, with 9 bases aligning to TRBD2. This CDR3 region has 18 residues. Germline lookup yields CDR1 LNHNV and CDR2 YYDKDF (reference sequence). The V gene end was trimmed by 0 bases and the J gene end by 7 bases; junction bases not matched to a gene: 16. The CDR3 nucleotides are TGTGCCACCAGCAGAGATAGGGCTAGCGGGGTTCGCAGGGGAGAGCAGTACTTC. It specifies CATSRDRASGVRRGEQYF. The full variable domain, with the rest looked up from reference TRBV15 and TRBJ2-7, is DAMVIQNPRYQVTQFGKPVTLSCSQTLNHNVMYWYQQKSSQAPKLLFHYYDKDFNNEADTPDNFQSRRPNTSFCFLDIRSPGLGDTAMYLCATSRDRASGVRRGEQYFGPGTRLTVT.

As for this clonotype: Because it lacks the conserved phenylalanine or tryptophan at the end, this CDR3 is likely a read error. The V gene is TRBV7-2, the J gene TRBJ2-7; tentatively, D is TRBD1 or TRBD2 (5 bases each). V was shortened by 5 bases and J by 7 bases, with 12 bases between the two germline ends. This CDR3 region has 12 residues. Germline CDR1 reads SGHTA; CDR2 reads FQGNSA. The CDR3 DNA follows: TGTGCCAGCAGCCCCGGGGACCGGGAGCAGTACTCC. Translation: CASSPGDREQYS.

This clonotype was seen a few times. The chain employs TRBV6-1 and TRBJ2-7; TRBD2 is a possible D gene (6 bases). The germline CDR1 and CDR2 sequences are MNHNS and SASEGT. The CDR3 covers 14 residues. The V end was cut by 1 base, the J end by 6 bases, with 13 bases between. This CDR3 is CASSEGDSRSEQYF. The CDR3 nucleotides read TGTGCCAGCAGTGAAGGGGACTCCAGATCCGAGCAGTACTTC.

The chain is built from TRBV20-1 and TRBJ1-5; D unclear. The V gene lost 7 bases and the J gene lost 4 bases, with 32 bases spanning the gap. The CDR3 covers 19 residues. CDR1 and CDR2 (germline): DFQATT, SNEGSKA (reference sequence). CDR3 region: CSVTGNTGELLRENQPQHF. The CDR3 DNA reads as TGCAGTGTAACGGGGAACACCGGGGAGCTGTTAAGGGAGAATCAGCCCCAGCATTTT.